This T cell receptor beta chain was obtained from a study of early T cells in non-severe SARS-CoV-2 infection. The CDR3 spans 14 residues. Trimming pared 2 bases from V and 8 bases from J, leaving 13 bases between. TCRdb processed the 5' RACE reads anew with MiXCR; each CDR3 protein has one entry. In the table there are about 29,000 distinct CDR3 sequences, about 4.5% of which are singletons. Ten or more counts support this clonotype. This chain uses TRBV12-3 or TRBV12-4 with TRBJ2-1, with D possibly TRBD1 on 5 matching bases. The sequence derives from an adult who was a healthcare worker with PCR-confirmed SARS-CoV-2 infection or an uninfected control (not recorded which). The specimen was whole blood. CDR3 nucleotides: TGTGCCAGCAGTTTATTGCAGGGAAGGGATGAGCAGTTCTTC. It specifies CASSLLQGRDEQFF.